This T cell receptor beta chain was documented in a study of OX40 agonist ivuxolimab in advanced cancers. The CDR3 is 15 amino acids. Trimming removed 1 base from V and 3 bases from J; junction bases left unmatched: 2. Germline V CDR1 and CDR2: MDHEN, SYDVKM. Only in-frame clones appear in the TCRdb table, and some are missing; sequencing was by immunoSEQ multiplex PCR. The sample comprises tens of thousands of clones, just over 85% of which are singletons, and roughly 15% rests with the top ten. The TCR comes from an adult with an advanced solid tumor such as melanoma, head and neck, liver or kidney cancer. The chain joins TRBV28 to TRBJ2-7; TRBD2 matches 11 bases. Specimen: CD4+ or CD8+ T cells sorted from blood, collected in a trial of the OX40 agonist ivuxolimab. The CDR3 DNA sequence: TGTGCCAGCAGTTTATTGGGGACTAGCGGCTACGAGCAGTACTTC. Its translation: CASSLLGTSGYEQYF.